This is a list of T cell receptor beta chains from one sample in a study of blood T cells in healthy people across ages. TCRdb processed the 5' RACE reads anew with MiXCR; each CDR3 protein has one entry. The sample holds hundreds of thousands of distinct CDR3 sequences, under 65% seen once. The sequenced sample was blood. The receptors were sampled from an elderly woman in good health. Each CDR3 is given with its conserved first and last residue. The D gene is left open where the match is weak. Clone size, where shown, is once, few, many, or a class for clones that have expanded.

d_gene | j_gene | v_gene | abundance | CDR3aa | CDR3nt
NA | TRBJ2-5 | TRBV5-1 | NA | CASSENTGVQETQYF | TGCGCCAGCAGCGAAAATACAGGCGTGCAAGAGACCCAGTACTTC
NA | TRBJ1-1 | TRBV20-1 | few | CSARGGNTEAFF | TGCAGTGCCCGGGGGGGGAACACTGAAGCTTTCTTT
TRBD2 | TRBJ2-3 | TRBV5-1 | many | CASSLAGLAVTDTQYF | TGCGCCAGCAGCTTGGCGGGACTAGCGGTAACAGATACGCAGTATTTT
NA | TRBJ2-4 | TRBV28 | NA | CASSFQGQCGAKNIQYF | TGTGCCAGCAGTTTCCAAGGCCAATGCGGGGCCAAAAACATTCAGTACTTC
NA | TRBJ2-1 | TRBV4-1 | many | CASLREGVNEQFF | TGCGCCAGCTTGAGGGAGGGGGTCAATGAGCAGTTCTTC
NA | TRBJ2-4 | TRBV7-9 | many | CASGHWTVKNIQYF | TGTGCCAGCGGCCACTGGACAGTCAAAAACATTCAGTACTTC
NA | TRBJ1-1 | TRBV10-3 | NA | CATKTASGNTEAFF | TGTGCCACCAAGACAGCCTCGGGGAACACTGAAGCTTTCTTT
TRBD1 | TRBJ1-6 | TRBV20-1 | NA | CSARLGTGGAAYNSPLHF | TGCAGTGCTAGATTGGGGACAGGGGGAGCGGCTTATAATTCACCCCTCCACTTT
NA | TRBJ2-3 | TRBV5-1 | many | CASSLEVGEADTQYF | TGCGCCAGCAGCTTGGAGGTGGGGGAGGCAGATACGCAGTATTTT
TRBD1 | TRBJ1-2 | TRBV9 | NA | CASSPLDRVSYGYTF | TGTGCCAGCAGCCCTCTGGACAGGGTTTCCTATGGCTACACCTTC
TRBD1 | TRBJ2-7 | TRBV29-1 | NA | CSGDRGPYEQYF | TGCAGCGGGGACAGAGGACCCTACGAGCAGTACTTC
TRBD2 | TRBJ2-1 | TRBV25-1 | NA | CASGSSGGLYNEQFF | TGTGCCAGCGGTTCTAGCGGGGGCCTCTACAATGAGCAGTTCTTC
NA | TRBJ2-5 | TRBV7-2 | NA | CASMPGSPQRERYF | TGTGCCAGCATGCCAGGCTCCCCCCAACGGGAGCGGTACTTC
TRBD1 | TRBJ2-5 | TRBV25-1 | NA | CASSGQGEIQETQYF | TGTGCCAGCAGCGGACAGGGGGAGATCCAAGAGACCCAGTACTTC
NA | TRBJ1-5 | TRBV27 | NA | CASSLVANQPQHF | TGTGCCAGCAGTTTGGTTGCAAATCAGCCCCAGCATTTT
NA | TRBJ1-2 | TRBV20-1 | few | CSALQGRRSGYTF | TGCAGTGCCTTACAGGGAAGACGAAGTGGCTACACCTTC
TRBD1 | TRBJ2-4 | TRBV5-1 | few | CASSQRGPAKNIQYF | TGCGCCAGCAGCCAAAGGGGGCCGGCCAAAAACATTCAGTACTTC
NA | TRBJ2-5 | TRBV29-1 | NA | CSVVSVISTYPEETQYF | TGCAGCGTTGTCTCGGTCATTAGCACCTACCCAGAGGAGACCCAGTACTTC
NA | TRBJ2-7 | TRBV28 | many | CASSSSGASGYEQYF | NA
NA | TRBJ2-6 | TRBV27 | many | CASSYQRVSGANVLTF | TGTGCCAGCAGTTACCAGCGGGTATCTGGGGCCAACGTCCTGACTTTC
TRBD2 | TRBJ2-1 | TRBV6-9 | NA | CASSYGTSGLDEQFF | TGTGCCAGCAGTTATGGGACTAGCGGGTTAGATGAGCAGTTCTTC
TRBD2 | TRBJ2-7 | TRBV6-6 | few | CASRASGIYEQYF | TGTGCCAGCAGAGCTAGCGGGATCTACGAGCAGTACTTC
NA | TRBJ1-1 | TRBV20-1 | few | CSARDLTPRTGFVPEAFF | TGCAGTGCTAGAGATCTGACTCCCAGAACAGGGTTTGTGCCTGAAGCTTTCTTT